The 21 T cell receptor beta chains reported below all come from one sample, sequenced in a study of cytomegalovirus exposure and HLA in healthy donors. The table came from immunoSEQ multiplex PCR; TCRdb's copy has only in-frame clones and leaves some out. The data contain 150,000 to 200,000 clones, about 86% of them singletons. The source material was PBMCs. These receptors originate from a woman aged 30 to 39 in good health and CMV-seronegative.

The CDR3 sequence: CSVLATSYEQYF. The CDR3 region has the DNA TGCAGCGTTCTAGCGACCTCCTACGAGCAGTACTTC. V gene TRBV29-1 combines with J gene TRBJ2-7; D is perhaps TRBD2 (6 bases). The germline V gene has CDR1 SQVTM and CDR2 ANQGSEA. This CDR3 is built from 12 residues. The V gene lost 5 bases and the J gene lost 0 bases, with 8 bases spanning the gap.

V is TRBV14 and J is TRBJ1-2; possibly TRBD1 for D (6 bases). This CDR3 has 17 residues. The germline gives CDR1 SGHDN, CDR2 FVKESK. V was cut by 0 bases and J by 4 bases, with 18 bases left in between. This chain's CDR3 is CASSQDRMGAVIYGYTF. The CDR3 DNA sequence: TGTGCCAGCAGCCAAGATAGGATGGGGGCCGTTATCTATGGCTACACCTTC.

This chain connects TRBV12-5 to TRBJ2-1; 11 nucleotides agree with TRBD2. The V gene end was trimmed by 5 bases and the J gene end by 9 bases; junction bases not matched to a gene: 3. CDR1 and CDR2 (germline): LGHNT, FRNRAP. The CDR3 loop spans 13 amino acids. CDR3 protein: CASGPGTSGEQFF. DNA of the CDR3: TGTGCTAGTGGTCCCGGGACTAGCGGTGAGCAGTTCTTC.

The rearrangement joins TRBV5-1 to TRBJ1-1; no definite D call. The CDR3 sequence is 14 residues long. V was shortened by 0 bases and J by 1 base, with 7 bases between the two germline ends. From germline, CDR1 is SGHRS and CDR2 YFSETQ. In nucleotides, the CDR3 is TGCGCCAGCAGCTTGGGTCCCACGAACACTGAAGCTTTCTTT. This codes for CASSLGPTNTEAFF.

The CDR3 loop reads CASNPSGTNSYEQYF. The CDR3 DNA is TGTGCCAGCAACCCTTCCGGGACTAACTCCTACGAGCAGTACTTC. The V gene is TRBV28, the J gene TRBJ2-7; 7 bases match TRBD2. Trimming took 7 bases from V and 0 from J; bases not matched to a gene: 9. The CDR3 spans 15 residues. Germline V gene lookup returns CDR1 MDHEN and CDR2 SYDVKM. Drawing the rest from reference TRBV28 and TRBJ2-7, the complete variable domain is DVKVTQSSRYLVKRTGEKVFLECVQDMDHENMFWYRQDPGLGLRLIYFSYDVKMKEKGDIPEGYSVSREKKERFSLILESASTNQTSMYLCASNPSGTNSYEQYFGPGTRLTVT.

The V gene is TRBV19, the J gene TRBJ1-5, with a tentative D call TRBD1 (6 bases). V lost 7 bases and J 2 bases, leaving 9 bases between the germline ends. Germline loops: CDR1 LNHDA, CDR2 SQIVND (reference sequence). The CDR3 sequence is 13 residues long. CDR3 sequence: CASTRTGNQPQHF. In DNA form, the CDR3 reads TGTGCCAGTACCAGGACAGGCAATCAGCCCCAGCATTTT. Full variable domain (outside the CDR3, taken from reference TRBV19 and TRBJ1-5): DGGITQSPKYLFRKEGQNVTLSCEQNLNHDAMYWYRQDPGQGLRLIYYSQIVNDFQKGDIAEGYSVSREKKESFPLTVTSAQKNPTAFYLCASTRTGNQPQHFGDGTRLSIL.

The rearrangement uses TRBV19 and TRBJ2-7; D is ambiguous. Looked up from germline, CDR1 is LNHDA and CDR2 is SQIVND (reference sequence). The V gene lost 5 bases and the J gene lost 1 base, with 9 bases spanning the gap. This CDR3 contains 13 residues. The CDR3 DNA sequence: TGTGCCAGTAGTTTCGGCGGATCCTACGAGCAGTACTTC. The encoded protein is CASSFGGSYEQYF.

The CDR3 region is CASSTLPPSEQFF. CDR3 DNA sequence: TGTGCCAGCAGTACCCTACCCCCCTCCGAGCAGTTCTTC. V gene TRBV27 combines with J gene TRBJ2-1, with D uncertain. The CDR3 spans 13 residues. V was clipped by 5 bases and J by 10 bases, with 15 bases between them. From germline, CDR1 is MNHEY and CDR2 SMNVEV (reference sequence).

The rearrangement links TRBV2 to TRBJ1-1; D is unclear. With 6 bases removed from V and 3 bases from J, the gap between germline ends came to 8 bases. CDR3 size: 12 residues. Germline V gene sequence: CDR1 SNHLY, CDR2 FYNNEI. The DNA of the CDR3 is TGTGCCAGCAGCGACGCATACACTGAAGCTTTCTTT. It is translated as CASSDAYTEAFF.

The chain couples TRBV9 to TRBJ2-7, with D perhaps matching TRBD1 (6 bases). With 4 bases removed from V and 5 bases from J, the gap between germline ends came to 22 bases. Germline lookup yields CDR1 SGDLS and CDR2 YYNGEE. The length of the CDR3 is 16 residues. The CDR3 DNA sequence: TGTGCCAGCAGCTTCCGAGGGCTCGGGCAGGGGAACGAGCAGTACTTC. This sequence encodes CASSFRGLGQGNEQYF.

The chain uses TRBV19 and TRBJ1-5; D ambiguous. The CDR3 has 15 amino acids. Between the trimmed V and J ends, which lost 2 bases and 5 bases, there was a span of 13 bases. Germline assignment: CDR1 LNHDA and CDR2 SQIVND (reference sequence). The CDR3 DNA reads as TGTGCCAGTAGTATAAGTGGGTCCCCATATCAGCCCCAGCATTTT. Translated, it gives CASSISGSPYQPQHF.

The chain has TRBV18 and TRBJ2-5; 9 bases are shared with TRBD2. The V segment lost 1 base and the J segment 5 bases; nucleotides outside the gene matches: 2. The CDR3 has 14 amino acids. CDR1 and CDR2 from the germline V gene are KGHSH and LQKENI. This chain's CDR3 is CASSPLAGVETQYF. In DNA form, the CDR3 reads TGTGCCAGCTCACCACTAGCGGGGGTTGAGACCCAGTACTTC.

The gene calls are TRBV5-1 and TRBJ1-1; D unclear. CDR1 and CDR2 from the germline V gene are SGHRS and YFSETQ. The CDR3 is 13 residues long. The germline V and J ends were trimmed by 4 bases and 3 bases, with 10 bases remaining between them. The CDR3 loop reads CASSLEADTEAFF. Here the CDR3 DNA reads TGCGCCAGCAGCCTTGAGGCGGACACTGAAGCTTTCTTT.

This chain uses TRBV4-2 with TRBJ2-7; D gene unclear. This CDR3 comprises 17 residues. Trimming stripped 0 bases from V and 4 bases from J, with 19 bases between. Germline-derived CDR1 and CDR2 are LGHNA and YNFKEQ. CDR3 region: CASSQDIGRTRPYEQYF. The CDR3 DNA follows: TGTGCCAGCAGCCAAGATATCGGCAGGACCAGACCTTACGAGCAGTACTTC.

The rearrangement uses TRBV7-2 and TRBJ1-3; D call uncertain. V was pared by 6 bases and J by 8 bases, with 14 bases between. The CDR3 is made up of 13 amino acids. Germline loops: CDR1 SGHTA, CDR2 FQGNSA. The CDR3 DNA reads as TGTGCCAGCAGTCCAGACACGGTGGACACCATATATTTT. It translates to CASSPDTVDTIYF.

The gene calls are TRBV18 and TRBJ2-7; the D is unclear. This CDR3 comprises 12 residues. Germline lookup yields CDR1 KGHSH and CDR2 LQKENI. Trimming stripped 5 bases from V and 3 bases from J, with 8 bases between. CDR3: CASSSLHYEQYF. Written as DNA, the CDR3 is TGTGCCAGCTCAAGTCTTCACTACGAGCAGTACTTC.

This chain connects TRBV7-3 to TRBJ1-1; D is unresolved. The CDR3 totals 12 residues. Trimming shortened V by 7 bases and J by 6 bases, and 12 bases separated the two germline ends. The germline V gene has CDR1 SGHTA and CDR2 FQGTGA. The CDR3 DNA reads TGTGCCAGCACGAATTTCGTGTCTGAAGCTTTCTTT. Its translation is CASTNFVSEAFF.

The chain is built from TRBV2 and TRBJ1-4, with no clear D. The length of the CDR3 is 13 residues. The V end was cut by 6 bases, the J end by 3 bases, with 8 bases between. Germline V gene data show CDR1 as SNHLY and CDR2 as FYNNEI. CDR3 nucleotide sequence: TGTGCCAGCAGCCAGGTCTCTAATGAAAAACTGTTTTTT. This sequence encodes CASSQVSNEKLFF.

The rearrangement joins TRBV5-1 to TRBJ2-5; D unclear. This CDR3 has 12 residues. Per germline, CDR1 SGHRS and CDR2 YFSETQ. Deletions cut 0 bases from V and 7 bases from J, with 7 bases between. In DNA form, the CDR3 reads TGCGCCAGCAGCTTGGAGACGGGGACCCAGTACTTC. This encodes CASSLETGTQYF.

On this clone itself: This sample also contains other DNA sequences that code for the same CDR3. The rearrangement links TRBV19 to TRBJ1-1, with no clear D. V was cut by 5 bases and J by 0 bases, with 10 bases left in between. Germline V gene sequence: CDR1 LNHDA, CDR2 SQIVND (reference sequence). CDR3 size: 14 residues. The CDR3 spells CASSEGRLNTEAFF. The DNA for the CDR3 is TGTGCCAGTAGTGAAGGACGGCTGAACACTGAAGCTTTCTTT.

The J gene is TRBJ1-5, the V gene TRBV4-1; weak D call: TRBD1 (5 bases). Germline loops: CDR1 MGHRA, CDR2 YSYEKL. The germline V and J ends were trimmed by 0 bases and 12 bases, with 9 bases remaining between them. CDR3 length: 12 amino acids. The CDR3 loop is CASSQDGGVQHF. CDR3 sequence (DNA): TGCGCCAGCAGCCAAGACGGAGGGGTCCAGCATTTT.